This entry features one TCR beta chain sequence. Libraries were prepared by immunoSEQ multiplex PCR; TCRdb keeps only in-frame clonotypes and omits some of them. Among some 81,000 clones listed, about 88% were seen once. The record originates from a study of T cell changes during pregnancy in multiple sclerosis. This sequence originates from a female donor with multiple sclerosis, enrolled in a pregnancy study. The specimen comprised peripheral blood, sampled before pregnancy.

CDR3 coding DNA: TGTGCCAGCAGCCCGTTGAGGACAGGGCATAGAGATACGCAGTATTTT. Protein product: CASSPLRTGHRDTQYF. V is TRBV28 and J is TRBJ2-3; 8 positions agree with TRBD1. The CDR3 totals 16 residues. The V and J ends lost 6 bases and 5 bases, in that order; junction bases with no gene match: 13. Germline assignment: CDR1 MDHEN and CDR2 SYDVKM.